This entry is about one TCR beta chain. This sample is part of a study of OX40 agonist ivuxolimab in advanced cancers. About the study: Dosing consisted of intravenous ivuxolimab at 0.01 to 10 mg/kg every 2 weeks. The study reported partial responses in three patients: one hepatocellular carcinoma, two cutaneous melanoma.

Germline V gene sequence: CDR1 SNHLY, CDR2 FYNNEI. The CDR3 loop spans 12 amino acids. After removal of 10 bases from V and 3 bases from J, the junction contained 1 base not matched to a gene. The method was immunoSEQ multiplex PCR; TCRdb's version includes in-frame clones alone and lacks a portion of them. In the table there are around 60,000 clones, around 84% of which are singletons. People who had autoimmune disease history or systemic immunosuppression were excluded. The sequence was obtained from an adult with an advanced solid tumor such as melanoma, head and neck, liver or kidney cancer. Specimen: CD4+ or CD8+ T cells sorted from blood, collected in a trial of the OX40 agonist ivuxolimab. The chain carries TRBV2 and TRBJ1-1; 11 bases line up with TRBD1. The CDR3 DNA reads TGTGCCACGGGACAGGGGGACACTGAAGCTTTCTTT. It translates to CATGQGDTEAFF.